The sequence of this TCR beta chain was determined in a study of T cells in narcolepsy. Study details: Enrolled donors included narcolepsy type 1 or type 2 patients and healthy controls. Broader study findings: Blood of same and different patients, but not healthy controls, reportedly held recurring autoreactive clonotypes. Same-patient CSF and blood CD4+ T cell clonotypes included HCRT-specific and TRIB2-specific autoreactive ones.

V was clipped by 8 bases and J by 5 bases, with 18 bases between them. Germline V CDR1 and CDR2: SNHLY, FYNNEI. The length of the CDR3 is 14 residues. Some clones are missing from TCRdb's copy, which holds only in-frame ones; the method was immunoSEQ multiplex PCR. The sample has around 18,000 clones; approximately 77% are singletons. A word on this clone: No antigen is known for it.

The chain uses TRBV2 and TRBJ2-5, with D possibly being TRBD2 (6 bases). The sample was CD45RA- memory CD8+ T cells from PBMCs. The TCR originated in a human donor with narcolepsy. The CDR3 DNA sequence: TGTGCCAGCTCTGACTACGGGGGTCCGGAGACCCAGTACTTC. It specifies CASSDYGGPETQYF.